The T cell receptor beta chain described here comes from a study of control samples from healthy donors and cancer patients. The method was immunoSEQ multiplex PCR; TCRdb's version includes in-frame clones alone and lacks a portion of them. This sample's table reports about 200,000 clones. The specimen sequenced was blood. The sequence came from a woman aged 25-40 years in good health.

The CDR3 loop is CASSQGSSVYYEQYF. The CDR3 DNA reads TGTGCCAGCAGCCAAGGGTCATCGGTATACTACGAGCAGTACTTC. The V gene is TRBV3-1 (or the pseudogene TRBV3-2), the J gene TRBJ2-7; D is unclear. The CDR3 has 15 residues. Germline CDR1 reads LGHDT; CDR2 reads YNNKEL (reference sequence). With 1 base removed from V and 3 bases from J, the gap between germline ends came to 13 bases.